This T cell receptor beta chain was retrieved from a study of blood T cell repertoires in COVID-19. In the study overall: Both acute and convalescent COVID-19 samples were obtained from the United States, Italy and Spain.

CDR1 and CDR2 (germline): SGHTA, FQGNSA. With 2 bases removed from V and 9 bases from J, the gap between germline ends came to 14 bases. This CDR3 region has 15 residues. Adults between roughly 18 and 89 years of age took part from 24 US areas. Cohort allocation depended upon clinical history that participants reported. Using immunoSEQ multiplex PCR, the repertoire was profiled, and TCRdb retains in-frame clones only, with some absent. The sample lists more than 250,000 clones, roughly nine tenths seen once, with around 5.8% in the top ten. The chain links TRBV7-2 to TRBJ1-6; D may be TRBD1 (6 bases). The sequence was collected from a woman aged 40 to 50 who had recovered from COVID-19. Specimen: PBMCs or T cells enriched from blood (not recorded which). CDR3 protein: CASSLQRGTGSPLHF. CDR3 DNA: TGTGCCAGCAGCTTACAAAGGGGGACGGGTTCACCCCTCCACTTT.